Listed here is a single T cell receptor beta chain. What it binds is not known. The PCR had 60 Vbeta and 13 Jbeta primers. Repertoires were generated with immunoSEQ multiplex PCR, while TCRdb's copy carries only in-frame clones and drops some. The sample carries about 160,000 clones, roughly 80% recorded once. CDR3 size: 16 residues. The ends lost 3 bases at V and 7 bases at J; junction bases unmatched: 10. CDR1 is SNHLY and CDR2 is FYNNEI in the germline V gene. Nominally healthy donors provided the samples, though records likely missed some immune exposures. The sample originates from a study of cytomegalovirus exposure and HLA in healthy donors. Study outcomes and limitations: A later analysis showed TCR association rates differing by HLA locus, peaking at DRB1 and lowest at HLA-C. One variant, a missense change in DCLRE1C, was linked in a later analysis to TCR beta V- and J-gene trimming.

Sequenced: PBMCs. The TCR originated in a female donor in good health and CMV-seronegative. The chain couples TRBV2 to TRBJ1-5; TRBD1 matches at 9 bases. CDR3 region: CASSDGSQGARQPQHF. The CDR3 DNA sequence: TGTGCCAGCAGTGACGGGTCACAGGGGGCGAGGCAGCCCCAGCATTTT.